The 4 T cell receptor beta chains reported below all come from one sample, sequenced in a study of cytomegalovirus exposure and HLA in healthy donors. A multiplex PCR was run with 60 Vbeta primers and 13 Jbeta primers. Here immunoSEQ multiplex PCR was the method, and the copy in TCRdb shows in-frame clones only, minus some. The sample has 160,000 or so clones; over 75% are singletons. The sequenced sample consisted of PBMCs. The receptors were gathered from a man aged 55 to 70 in good health and CMV-seronegative.

This clone was picked up one time. The gene calls are TRBV5-8 and TRBJ1-2; 8 nucleotides match TRBD1. V lost 4 bases and J lost 7; bases outside the gene matches: 3. Germline V CDR1 and CDR2: SGHTS, YDEGEE. CDR3 length: 12 residues. CDR3 loop: CASSIRGLGYTF. CDR3 nucleotides: TGTGCCAGCAGCATCAGGGGGCTTGGCTACACCTTC.

This chain connects TRBV25-1 to TRBJ1-1; the D gene is possibly TRBD1 (5 bases). V dropped 1 base and J dropped 8 bases, with 20 bases sitting between them. The CDR3 covers 16 residues. The germline gives CDR1 MGHDK, CDR2 SYGVNS. In nucleotides, the CDR3 is TGTGCCAGCAGTGAATTGGTTGGCACTCCGGGGGGGGAAGCTTTCTTT. Residues: CASSELVGTPGGEAFF.

This clone was picked up a small number of times. The rearrangement uses TRBV7-3 and TRBJ2-5, with unresolved D. Trimming shortened V by 5 bases and J by 1 base, and 8 bases separated the two germline ends. The CDR3 covers 13 residues. Germline CDR1 is SGHTA and CDR2 is FQGTGA. The CDR3: CASSPGVQETQYF. Here the CDR3 DNA reads TGTGCCAGCAGCCCAGGCGTCCAAGAGACCCAGTACTTC.

The rearrangement links TRBV6-5 to TRBJ2-2, with a weak D call TRBD2 (6 bases). V lost 5 bases, J lost 2 bases, and 12 bases lay in between. CDR3 length: 15 amino acids. In germline, CDR1 is MNHEY, CDR2 SVGAGI. The CDR3 DNA follows: TGTGCCAGCAGTCTCGGGACTTTCAACACCGGGGAGCTGTTTTTT. Translated: CASSLGTFNTGELFF.